This T cell receptor (beta chain) was retrieved from a study of cytomegalovirus exposure and HLA in healthy donors. Germline V gene data show CDR1 as SGHTS and CDR2 as YDEGEE. V lost 3 bases and J 7 bases, leaving 13 bases between the germline ends. CDR3 length: 13 amino acids. Findings and caveats of the study: When a later analysis was performed, an Asian-associated ancestry cluster reportedly had fewer N-insertions than the approximately 700-donor mean.

As regards this clone: Antigen: not known.

60 Vbeta and 13 Jbeta primers were used in PCR. Only in-frame clones appear in the TCRdb table, and some are missing; sequencing was by immunoSEQ multiplex PCR. The sample carries about 160,000 clones, around three quarters recorded once. This clonotype originated in a man aged 40-49 years in good health and CMV-seropositive. This sequence joins TRBV5-8 and TRBJ1-1; D unresolved. The specimen was PBMCs. CDR3 in DNA: TGTGCCAGCAGCTCTCTATTTGTAATTGAAGCTTTCTTT. This encodes CASSSLFVIEAFF.